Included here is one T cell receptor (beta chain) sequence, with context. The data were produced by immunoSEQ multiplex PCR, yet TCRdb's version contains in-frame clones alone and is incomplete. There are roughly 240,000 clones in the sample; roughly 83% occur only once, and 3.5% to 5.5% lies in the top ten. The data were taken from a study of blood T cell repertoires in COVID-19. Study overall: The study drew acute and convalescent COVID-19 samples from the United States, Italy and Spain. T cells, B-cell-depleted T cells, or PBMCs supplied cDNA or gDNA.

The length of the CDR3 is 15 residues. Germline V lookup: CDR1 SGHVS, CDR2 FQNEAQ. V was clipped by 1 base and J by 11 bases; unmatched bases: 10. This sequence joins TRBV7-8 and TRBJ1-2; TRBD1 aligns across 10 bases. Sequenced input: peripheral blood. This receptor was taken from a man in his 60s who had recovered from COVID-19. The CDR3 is CASSLVGGTGERYTF. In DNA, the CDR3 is TGTGCCAGCAGCTTAGTTGGGGGGACAGGGGAGAGATACACCTTC.